The T cell receptor beta chain under discussion was sequenced for a study of blood T cell repertoires in COVID-19. Generated by immunoSEQ multiplex PCR, the TCRdb table keeps only in-frame clones and is missing some. The sample shows roughly 140,000 clones, over 80% of them seen only once. V was trimmed by 6 bases and J by 3 bases, leaving 7 bases between them. The CDR3 is made up of 12 amino acids. Germline assignment: CDR1 SNHLY and CDR2 FYNNEI. Participants came from fewer than 25 US areas, aged about 18 to 89 years. This chain links TRBV2 with TRBJ2-3, with D unresolved. The TCR sequence derives from a man in his 60s who had recovered from COVID-19. The material sequenced was PBMCs or T cells enriched from blood (not recorded which). CDR3 sequence (DNA): TGTGCCAGCAGGGGCTGGACAGATACGCAGTATTTT. Its translation: CASRGWTDTQYF.